This TCR beta chain was obtained from a study of CD8+ T cells in alopecia areata. cDNA prepared by RNA extraction and subsequent reverse transcription served as the template for sequencing. Only in-frame clones appear in the TCRdb table, and some are missing; sequencing was by immunoSEQ multiplex PCR. The data hold 200,000 to 250,000 clones, with roughly 57% observed a single time. Between the trimmed V and J ends, which lost 5 bases and 8 bases, there was a span of 15 bases. CDR1 and CDR2 from the germline V gene are SQVTM and ANQGSEA. The CDR3 totals 12 residues. Peripheral blood, together with lesional scalp punch biopsies, was collected from alopecia areata patients.

The specimen was CD4+ T cells sorted from blood, collected at week 0. V usage is TRBV29-1 and J usage is TRBJ1-2; unclear D gene. The sequence derives from a human donor with alopecia areata. CDR3 in amino acids: CSVMQEWEGYTF. The CDR3 DNA reads as TGCAGCGTTATGCAAGAGTGGGAGGGCTACACCTTC.